This TCR beta chain derives from a study of CD8 T cells in Susac syndrome. Study results and limitations: As acknowledged by the study, its TCR sequencing and HLA analysis included a relatively small number of individuals. Peak Susac CD8+ clonal expansion was seen in TEMRA cells and active patients. A handful of Susac-specific public clones appeared in CD8+ TEMRA repertoires, and roughly 17 in total CD8+ repertoires.

A quantity of about 0.5 to 1 ug RNA underwent reverse transcription using random hexamers. From the immunoSEQ multiplex PCR reads, TCRdb called clonotypes with MiXCR, one entry per CDR3 protein. The sample consists of 130,000 or so distinct CDR3 sequences, over 90% of them appearing once. TEMRA cells were enriched by FACS, while CD8+ and CD4+ T cells were obtained through a negative isolation that was performed magnetically. This CDR3 contains 14 residues. Trimming at V came to 2 bases and at J to 10 bases, leaving 6 bases not matched to a gene. Germline V gene lookup returns CDR1 SGHTA and CDR2 FQGTGA. Points on this clonotype: Its antigen is unknown.

The source of this sequence is a human donor with Susac syndrome. The chain joins TRBV7-3 to TRBJ2-1, with 9 positions matching TRBD2. The specimen was CD8+ T cells from PBMCs. DNA for the CDR3: TGTGCCAGCAGCTTAGCGGGGGGGCCGAGAGAGCAGTTCTTC. Translating it yields CASSLAGGPREQFF.